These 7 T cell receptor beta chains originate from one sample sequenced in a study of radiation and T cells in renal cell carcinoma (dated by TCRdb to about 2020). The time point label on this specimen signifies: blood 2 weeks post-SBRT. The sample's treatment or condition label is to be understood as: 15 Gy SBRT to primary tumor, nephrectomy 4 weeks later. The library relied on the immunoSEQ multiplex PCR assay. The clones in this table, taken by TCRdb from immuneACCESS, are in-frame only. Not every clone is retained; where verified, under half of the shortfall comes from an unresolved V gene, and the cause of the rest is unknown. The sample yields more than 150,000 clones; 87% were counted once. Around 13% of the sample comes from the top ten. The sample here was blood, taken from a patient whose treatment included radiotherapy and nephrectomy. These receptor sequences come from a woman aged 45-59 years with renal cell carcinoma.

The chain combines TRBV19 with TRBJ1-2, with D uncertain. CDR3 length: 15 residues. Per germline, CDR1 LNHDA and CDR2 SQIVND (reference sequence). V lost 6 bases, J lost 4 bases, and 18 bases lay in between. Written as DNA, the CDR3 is TGTGCCAGTAGCACTGCCGAGGGTAATAGCTATGGCTACACCTTC. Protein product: CASSTAEGNSYGYTF.

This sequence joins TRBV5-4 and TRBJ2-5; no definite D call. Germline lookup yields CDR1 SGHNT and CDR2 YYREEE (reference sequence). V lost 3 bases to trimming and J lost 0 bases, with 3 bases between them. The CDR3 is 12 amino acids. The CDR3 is CASSWDQETQYF. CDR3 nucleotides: TGTGCCAGCAGCTGGGACCAAGAGACCCAGTACTTC.

The CDR3 spells CASSDSGTGISPLHF. CDR3 nucleotide sequence: TGTGCCAGCAGTGACTCCGGGACAGGGATTTCACCCCTCCACTTT. The chain carries TRBV6-4 and TRBJ1-6; 9 bases are shared with TRBD1. Trimming took 0 bases from V and 9 from J; bases not matched to a gene: 3. CDR1 and CDR2 (germline): MRHNA, SNTAGT. The CDR3 has 15 amino acids.

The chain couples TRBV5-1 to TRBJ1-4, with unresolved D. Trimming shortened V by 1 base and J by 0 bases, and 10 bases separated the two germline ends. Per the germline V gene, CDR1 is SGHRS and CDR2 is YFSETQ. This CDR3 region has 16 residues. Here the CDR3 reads CASSLFELTTNEKLFF. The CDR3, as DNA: TGCGCCAGCAGCTTGTTCGAACTTACAACTAATGAAAAACTGTTTTTT. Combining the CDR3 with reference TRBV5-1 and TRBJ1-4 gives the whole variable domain KAGVTQTPRYLIKTRGQQVTLSCSPISGHRSVSWYQQTPGQGLQFLFEYFSETQRNKGNFPGRFSGRQFSNSRSEMNVSTLELGDSALYLCASSLFELTTNEKLFFGSGTQLSVL.

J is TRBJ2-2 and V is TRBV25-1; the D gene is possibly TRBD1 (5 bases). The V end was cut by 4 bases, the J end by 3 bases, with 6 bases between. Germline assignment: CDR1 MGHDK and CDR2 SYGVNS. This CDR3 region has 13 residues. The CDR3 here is CASSVGDTGELFF. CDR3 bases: TGTGCCAGCAGTGTAGGGGACACCGGGGAGCTGTTTTTT.

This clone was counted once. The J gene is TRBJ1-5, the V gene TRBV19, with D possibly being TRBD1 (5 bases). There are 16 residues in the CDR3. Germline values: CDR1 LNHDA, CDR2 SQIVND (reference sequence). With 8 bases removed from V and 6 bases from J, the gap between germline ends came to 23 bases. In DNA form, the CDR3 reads TGTGCCAGTCAAATAGCCGGGGGGTTTGAAGGTCAGCCCCAGCATTTT. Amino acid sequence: CASQIAGGFEGQPQHF.

CDR3 nucleotide sequence: TGTGCCAGCGCGGGTGGGGTTTTTAACTATGGCTACACCTTC. This sequence encodes CASAGGVFNYGYTF. The chain combines TRBV2 with TRBJ1-2; D is undetermined. CDR1 is SNHLY, CDR2 FYNNEI, per germline. This CDR3 is built from 14 residues. Trimming pared 8 bases from V and 1 base from J, leaving 14 bases between.